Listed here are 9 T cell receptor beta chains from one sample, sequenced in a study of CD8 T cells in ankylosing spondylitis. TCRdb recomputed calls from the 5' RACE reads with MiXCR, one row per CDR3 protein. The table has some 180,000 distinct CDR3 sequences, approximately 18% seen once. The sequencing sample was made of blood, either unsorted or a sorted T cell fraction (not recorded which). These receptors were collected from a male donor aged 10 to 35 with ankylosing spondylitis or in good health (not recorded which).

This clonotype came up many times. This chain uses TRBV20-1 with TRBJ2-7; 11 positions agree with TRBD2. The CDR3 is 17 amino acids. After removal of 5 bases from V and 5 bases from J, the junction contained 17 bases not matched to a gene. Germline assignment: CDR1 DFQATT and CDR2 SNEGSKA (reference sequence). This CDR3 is CSASGLAGNSGVHEQYF. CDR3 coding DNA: TGCAGTGCTTCAGGACTAGCGGGTAACTCAGGAGTCCACGAGCAGTACTTC.

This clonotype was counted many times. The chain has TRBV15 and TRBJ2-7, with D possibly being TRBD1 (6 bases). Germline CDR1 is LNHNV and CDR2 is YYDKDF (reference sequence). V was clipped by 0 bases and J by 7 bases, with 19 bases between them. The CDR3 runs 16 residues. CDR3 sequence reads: CATSRDLKGGSREQYF. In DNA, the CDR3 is TGTGCCACCAGCAGAGATCTTAAAGGGGGTAGTAGGGAGCAGTACTTC.

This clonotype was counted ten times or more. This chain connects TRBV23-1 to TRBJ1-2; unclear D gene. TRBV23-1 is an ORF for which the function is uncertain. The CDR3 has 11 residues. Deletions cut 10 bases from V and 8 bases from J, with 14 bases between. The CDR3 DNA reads TGCGCCACCCCGGGCCTTTGGGGCTACACCTTC. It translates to CATPGLWGYTF.

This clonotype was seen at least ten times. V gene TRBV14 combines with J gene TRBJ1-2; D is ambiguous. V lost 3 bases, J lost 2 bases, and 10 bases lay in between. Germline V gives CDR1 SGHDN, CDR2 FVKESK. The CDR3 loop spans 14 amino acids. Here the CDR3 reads CASSQGFLNYGYTF. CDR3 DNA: TGTGCCAGCAGCCAGGGGTTTCTAAACTATGGCTACACCTTC.

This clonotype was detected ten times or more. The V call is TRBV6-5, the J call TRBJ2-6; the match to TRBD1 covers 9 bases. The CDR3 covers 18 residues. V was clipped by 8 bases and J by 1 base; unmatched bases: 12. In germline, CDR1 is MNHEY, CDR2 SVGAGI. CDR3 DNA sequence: TGTGCCAGCGGGTACCGTGGGACAGGGAGGTCTGGGGCCAACGTCCTGACTTTC. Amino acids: CASGYRGTGRSGANVLTF.

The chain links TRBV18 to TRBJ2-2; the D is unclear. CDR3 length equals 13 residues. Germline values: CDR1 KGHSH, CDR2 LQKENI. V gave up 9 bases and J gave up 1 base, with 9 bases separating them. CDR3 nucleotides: TGTGCCAGTAGAGCTGTGAACACCGGGGAGCTGTTTTTT. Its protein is CASRAVNTGELFF.

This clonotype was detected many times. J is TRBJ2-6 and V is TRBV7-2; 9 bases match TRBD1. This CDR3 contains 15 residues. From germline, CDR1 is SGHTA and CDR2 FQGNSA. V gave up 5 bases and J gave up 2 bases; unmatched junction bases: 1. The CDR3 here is CASSNRGPGANVLTF. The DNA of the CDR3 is TGTGCCAGCAGCAACAGGGGGCCTGGGGCCAACGTCCTGACTTTC.

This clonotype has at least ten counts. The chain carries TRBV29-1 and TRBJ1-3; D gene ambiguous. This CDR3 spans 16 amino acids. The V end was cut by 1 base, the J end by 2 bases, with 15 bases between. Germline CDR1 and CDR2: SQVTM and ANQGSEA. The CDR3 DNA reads TGCAGCGTTGAAGTGAATGGACTCATCCCTGGAAACACCATATATTTT. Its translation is CSVEVNGLIPGNTIYF.

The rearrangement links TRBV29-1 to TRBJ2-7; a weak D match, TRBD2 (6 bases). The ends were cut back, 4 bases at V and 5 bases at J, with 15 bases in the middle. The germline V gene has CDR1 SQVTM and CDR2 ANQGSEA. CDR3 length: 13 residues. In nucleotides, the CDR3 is TGCAGCGTTGCGTCTCGGGGGAGAAACGAGCAGTACTTC. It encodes CSVASRGRNEQYF.